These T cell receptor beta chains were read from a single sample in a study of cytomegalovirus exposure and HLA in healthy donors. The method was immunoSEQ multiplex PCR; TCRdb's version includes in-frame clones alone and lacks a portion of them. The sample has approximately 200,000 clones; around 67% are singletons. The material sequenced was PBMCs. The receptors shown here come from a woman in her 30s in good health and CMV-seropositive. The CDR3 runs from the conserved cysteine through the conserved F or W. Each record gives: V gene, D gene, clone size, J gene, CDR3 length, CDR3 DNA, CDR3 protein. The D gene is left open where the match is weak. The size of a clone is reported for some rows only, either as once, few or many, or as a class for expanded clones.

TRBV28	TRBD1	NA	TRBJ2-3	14	TGTGCCAGCAGTGACAGGGGGCGGGCAGATACGCAGTATTTT	CASSDRGRADTQYF
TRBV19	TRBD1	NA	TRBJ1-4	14	TGTGCCACATCAGGGGGCCCTCGGGGTGAAAAACTGTTTTTT	CATSGGPRGEKLFF
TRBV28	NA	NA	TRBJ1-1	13	TGTGCCAGCAGCCCCCAAGGGGGCACTGAAGCTTTCTTT	CASSPQGGTEAFF
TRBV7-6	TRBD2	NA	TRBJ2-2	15	TGTGCCAGCAGCCCACGGGGGGTGAACACCGGGGAGCTGTTTTTT	CASSPRGVNTGELFF
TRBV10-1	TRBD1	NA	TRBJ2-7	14	TGCGCCAGCAGTGGAGGGGGCAGAAACTACGAGCAGTACTTC	CASSGGGRNYEQYF
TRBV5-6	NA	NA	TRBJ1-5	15	TGTGCCAGCAGCTTGAATCGGGGTTTCGATCAGCCCCAGCATTTT	CASSLNRGFDQPQHF
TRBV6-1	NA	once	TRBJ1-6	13	TGTGCCAGCATGACACAGCCTAATTCACCCCTCCACTTT	CASMTQPNSPLHF
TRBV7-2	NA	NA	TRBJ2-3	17	TGTGCCAGCAGCCCCAGGGGCGGGCAGGGATATATAGATACGCAGTATTTT	CASSPRGGQGYIDTQYF
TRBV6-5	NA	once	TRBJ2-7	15	TGTGCCAGCAGTTACTCGACAGGAAGAATTTACGAGCAGTACTTC	CASSYSTGRIYEQYF
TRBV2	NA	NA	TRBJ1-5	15	TGTGCCAGCAGGGCCGGGCAGGGCTGGAATCAGCCCCAGCATTTT	CASRAGQGWNQPQHF
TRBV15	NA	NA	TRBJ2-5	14	TGTGCCACCAGCAGATCACAGAGAATAGAGACCCAGTACTTC	CATSRSQRIETQYF
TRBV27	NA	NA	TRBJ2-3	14	TGTGCCAGCAGTCCTCTACAGGCCACAGATACGCAGTATTTT	CASSPLQATDTQYF
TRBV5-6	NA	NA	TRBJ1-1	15	TGTGCCAGCAGCCACCAACGAGAGGGCAACACTGAAGCTTTCTTT	CASSHQREGNTEAFF
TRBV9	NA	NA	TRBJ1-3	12	TGCGCCAGCCAACGGGCTGGAAACACCATATATTTT	CASQRAGNTIYF
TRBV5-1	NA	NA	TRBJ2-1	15	TGCGCCAGCAGCTTGGTGTTAGCGCCTAACAATGAGCAGTTCTTC	CASSLVLAPNNEQFF
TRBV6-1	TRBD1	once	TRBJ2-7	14	TGTGCCAGCAGACGTAGGGGGACAGGGTTCGAGCAGTACTTC	CASRRRGTGFEQYF
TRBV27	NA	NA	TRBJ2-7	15	TGTGCCAGCAGTTTTAGGGGGGGCGGGGGCTACGAGCAGTACTTC	CASSFRGGGGYEQYF
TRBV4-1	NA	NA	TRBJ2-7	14	TGCGCCAGCAGCCTAAATCGGGGGACCTACGAGCAGTACTTC	CASSLNRGTYEQYF
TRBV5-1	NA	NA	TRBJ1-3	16	TGCGCCAGCAGGCTCTCTCAGGACAGCTCTGGAAACACCATATATTTT	CASRLSQDSSGNTIYF
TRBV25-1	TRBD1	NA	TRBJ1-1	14	TGTGCCAGCAGGAGACAGGGAATGAACACTGAAGCTTTCTTT	CASRRQGMNTEAFF
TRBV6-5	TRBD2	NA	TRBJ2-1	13	TGTGCCACTCTCGGGACTAGGCGGCATGAGCAGTTCTTC	CATLGTRRHEQFF
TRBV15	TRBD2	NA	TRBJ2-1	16	TGTGCCACCAGCACCCCGGGACTACTAATTCACAATGAGCAGTTCTTC	CATSTPGLLIHNEQFF
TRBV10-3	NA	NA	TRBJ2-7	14	TGTGCCATCAGTGTAGGGGCAGGCCCCTACGAGCAGTACTTC	CAISVGAGPYEQYF
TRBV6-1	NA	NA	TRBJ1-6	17	TGTGCCAGCAGTGAAGCCTTCCGGACAGACAGCGATTCACCCCTCCACTTT	CASSEAFRTDSDSPLHF
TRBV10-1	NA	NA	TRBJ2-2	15	TGCGCCAGCACCCGACAGGTAGGGGACACCGGGGAGCTGTTTTTT	CASTRQVGDTGELFF
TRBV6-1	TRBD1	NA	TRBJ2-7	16	TGTGCCAGCAGTGGGAGGTATCGACAGGGGGCCAACGAGCAGTACTTC	CASSGRYRQGANEQYF
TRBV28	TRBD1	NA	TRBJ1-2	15	TGTGCCAGCAGGGGGGACTCGGGACAGGGCTATGGCTACACCTTC	CASRGDSGQGYGYTF
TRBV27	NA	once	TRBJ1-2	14	TGTGCCAGCAGTTTAGCCTCAGGGGTGAGGGGCTACACCTTC	CASSLASGVRGYTF